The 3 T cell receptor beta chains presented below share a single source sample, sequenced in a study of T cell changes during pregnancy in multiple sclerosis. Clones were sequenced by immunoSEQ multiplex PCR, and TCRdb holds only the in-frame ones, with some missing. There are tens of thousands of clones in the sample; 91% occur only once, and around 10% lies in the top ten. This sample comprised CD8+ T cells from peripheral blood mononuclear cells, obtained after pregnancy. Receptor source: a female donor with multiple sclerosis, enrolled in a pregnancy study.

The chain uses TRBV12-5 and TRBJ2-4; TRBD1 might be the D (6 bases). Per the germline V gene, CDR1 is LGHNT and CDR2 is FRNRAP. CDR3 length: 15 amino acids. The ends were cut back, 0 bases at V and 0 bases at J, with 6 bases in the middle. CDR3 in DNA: TGTGCTAGTGGTTTGGTACAGGGAGCCAAAAACATTCAGTACTTC. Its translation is CASGLVQGAKNIQYF. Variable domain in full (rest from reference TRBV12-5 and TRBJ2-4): DARVTQTPRHKVTEMGQEVTMRCQPILGHNTVFWYRQTMMQGLELLAYFRNRAPLDDSGMPKDRFSAEMPDATLATLKIQPSEPRDSAVYFCASGLVQGAKNIQYFGAGTRLSVL.

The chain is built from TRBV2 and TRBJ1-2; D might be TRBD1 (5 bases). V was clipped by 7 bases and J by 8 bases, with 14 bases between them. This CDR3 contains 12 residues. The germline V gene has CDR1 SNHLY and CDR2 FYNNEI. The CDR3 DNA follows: TGTGCCAGCACCGGGGGTAGACGGGGCTACACCTTC. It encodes CASTGGRRGYTF.

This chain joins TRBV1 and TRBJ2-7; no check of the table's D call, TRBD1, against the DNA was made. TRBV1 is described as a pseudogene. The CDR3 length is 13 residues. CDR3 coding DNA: TGCACCAGCAGGACAGGGGTCGGACGGGAGCAGTACTTC. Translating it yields CTSRTGVGREQYF.